This is a list of T cell receptor beta chains from one sample in a study of blood T cells in healthy people across ages. TCRdb recomputed calls from the 5' RACE reads with MiXCR, one row per CDR3 protein. This table has some 780,000 distinct CDR3 sequences, roughly 50% appearing once. Sample: blood. These receptors all come from a man aged 35 to 55 in good health. Each CDR3 is given without its conserved first and last residue. The D gene is left open where the match is weak.

v_gene,d_gene,j_gene,len,CDR3aa
TRBV20-1,-,TRBJ1-5,13,SASPRGHSNQPQH
TRBV5-1,TRBD1,TRBJ2-7,14,ASSLSPGQSYNEQY
TRBV6-2/TRBV6-3,-,TRBJ1-2,10,ASSHRDTGYT
TRBV11-2,-,TRBJ1-2,17,ASSLGRPRGSDRYYGYT
TRBV20-1,-,TRBJ2-7,12,SARASDSIYEQY
TRBV10-3,-,TRBJ2-3,12,AIRAWGETDTQY
TRBV12-3/TRBV12-4,TRBD2,-,12,ASTVSGSGNIQY
TRBV30,-,TRBJ2-3,10,AWSVSIDTQY
TRBV6-6,TRBD1,TRBJ2-3,13,ASTLTGSRPDTQY
TRBV29-1,-,TRBJ1-2,12,SVFIPGADYGYT
TRBV29-1,-,TRBJ1-4,11,SGQRGTNEKLF
TRBV7-3,-,TRBJ2-3,13,ASSPIAGLTDTQY
TRBV6-4,-,TRBJ1-2,13,ASSEAPGRTYGYT
TRBV28,TRBD1,-,19,ASTQSRRQGASGARQYEQY
TRBV9,TRBD1,TRBJ1-1,12,ASSGSGTGFGAF
TRBV9,TRBD1,TRBJ1-5,13,ASSVEGQGIQPQH
TRBV29-1,TRBD1,TRBJ1-2,12,SVATAGQGNGYT
TRBV29-1,-,TRBJ1-2,12,SVNLSPGPYGYT
TRBV27,-,TRBJ2-7,12,ASSFGITSYEQY
TRBV28,TRBD2,TRBJ2-1,15,ASSLSPAGVFDNEQF
TRBV11-3,-,TRBJ2-3,13,ASSLVRGAGDTQY
TRBV28,TRBD1,TRBJ1-2,12,ASSGIGQADGYT
TRBV10-3,TRBD2,TRBJ2-7,15,AISGGSSGIGGYEQY
TRBV11-1,-,TRBJ2-3,12,ASGRQGAADTQY
TRBV7-8,TRBD2,TRBJ2-3,15,ASRHTGLADDLDTQY
TRBV7-3,-,TRBJ1-1,15,ASSSRGWDVLDTEAF
TRBV20-1,TRBD2,TRBJ2-7,13,SARADSGNGYEQY
TRBV5-1,-,-,12,ASSMDGVGETQY
TRBV4-2,-,TRBJ1-4,14,ASSQDGSADYEKLF
TRBV7-2,-,TRBJ1-2,11,ASSLGRGSGYT
TRBV6-5,TRBD1,TRBJ2-1,15,ASSYLTGQGNWNEQF
TRBV3-1,TRBD2,TRBJ2-3,16,ASSGGLAGGVGTDTQY
TRBV7-9,TRBD1,TRBJ2-5,13,ASTPYPQGIATQY
TRBV9,TRBD2,TRBJ2-7,15,ASSILGTSGRADEQY
TRBV18,-,TRBJ2-5,11,ASSPFSGETQY
TRBV27,-,TRBJ1-1,15,ASSSTGTQGQNTEAF
TRBV3-1,-,TRBJ2-1,12,ASSVRRAVSEQF
TRBV29-1,-,TRBJ2-3,9,SVEAGDTQY
TRBV11-2,TRBD2,TRBJ2-1,14,ASSFPSGLAGGPQF
TRBV27,-,TRBJ2-7,12,ASSLFESSYEQY
TRBV12-3/TRBV12-4,TRBD2,TRBJ2-7,13,ASRGTSGSFHEQY
TRBV12-3/TRBV12-4,-,TRBJ2-1,13,ASTPAGPQGHEQF
TRBV3-1,TRBD2,TRBJ2-1,13,ASSLGAGEYNEQF
TRBV7-9,-,TRBJ2-1,11,ASNKGAYNEQF
TRBV29-1,-,TRBJ2-1,14,SVPPSGISSYNEQF
TRBV4-2,-,TRBJ2-5,12,ASSQDVLAREQY
TRBV29-1,-,TRBJ2-1,10,SVEDGPGEQF
TRBV10-3,-,TRBJ2-3,9,AITQDHTQY